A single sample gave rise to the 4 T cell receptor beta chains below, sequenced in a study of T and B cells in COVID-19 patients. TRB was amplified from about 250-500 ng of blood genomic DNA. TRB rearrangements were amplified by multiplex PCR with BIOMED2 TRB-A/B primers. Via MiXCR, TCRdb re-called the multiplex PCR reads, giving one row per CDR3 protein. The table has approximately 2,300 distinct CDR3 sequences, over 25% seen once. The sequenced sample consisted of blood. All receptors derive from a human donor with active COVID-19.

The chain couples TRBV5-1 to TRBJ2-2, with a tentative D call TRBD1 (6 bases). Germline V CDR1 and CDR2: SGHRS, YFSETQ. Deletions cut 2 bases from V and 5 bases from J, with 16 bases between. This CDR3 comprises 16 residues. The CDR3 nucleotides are TGCGCCAGCAGCTTCACAGGGTCGGGGTCGACCGGGGAGCTGTTTTTT. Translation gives CASSFTGSGSTGELFF.

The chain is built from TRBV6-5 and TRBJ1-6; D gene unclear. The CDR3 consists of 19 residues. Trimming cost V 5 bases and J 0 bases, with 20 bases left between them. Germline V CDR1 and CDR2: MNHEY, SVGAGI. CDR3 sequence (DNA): TGTGCCAGCAGTACGGAGCCGGCCCCCTGGAGCTCCTATAATTCACCCCTCCACTTT. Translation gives CASSTEPAPWSSYNSPLHF.

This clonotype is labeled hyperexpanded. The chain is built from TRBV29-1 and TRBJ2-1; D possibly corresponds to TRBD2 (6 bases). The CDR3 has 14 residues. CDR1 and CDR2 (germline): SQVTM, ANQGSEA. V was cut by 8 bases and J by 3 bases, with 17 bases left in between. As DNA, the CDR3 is TGCAGCATCAACTCCGGGACTCTCTACAATGAGCAGTTCTTC. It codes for CSINSGTLYNEQFF.

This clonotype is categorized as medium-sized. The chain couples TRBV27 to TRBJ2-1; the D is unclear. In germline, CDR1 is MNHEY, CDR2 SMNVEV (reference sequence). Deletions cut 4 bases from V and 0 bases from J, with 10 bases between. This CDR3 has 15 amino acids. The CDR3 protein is CASSSAVFSYNEQFF. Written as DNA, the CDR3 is TGTGCCAGCAGTTCCGCGGTCTTCTCCTACAATGAGCAGTTCTTC.